Presented here are 3 T cell receptor beta chains from one specimen sequenced in a study of early T cells in non-severe SARS-CoV-2 infection. TCRdb analysed the 5' RACE reads with MiXCR anew, one entry per CDR3 protein. The sample has roughly 69,000 distinct CDR3 sequences, 9.5% seen once. Sequencing was carried out using whole blood. These receptor sequences come from an adult who was a healthcare worker with PCR-confirmed SARS-CoV-2 infection or an uninfected control (not recorded which).

This clonotype has just a few counts. This chain uses TRBV7-2 with TRBJ2-7, with 10 bases aligning to TRBD2. Germline-derived CDR1 and CDR2 are SGHTA and FQGNSA. The length of the CDR3 is 16 residues. Losses at the gene ends were 5 bases for V and 2 bases for J; bases not matched to a gene: 9. CDR3 sequence: CASSPTTSGQTYEQYF. The CDR3 bases are TGTGCCAGCAGCCCGACGACTAGCGGGCAAACCTACGAGCAGTACTTC.

The chain recombines TRBV6-1 with TRBJ2-7; 7 bases fit TRBD1. This CDR3 region has 16 residues. From germline, CDR1 is MNHNS and CDR2 SASEGT. V lost 3 bases and J lost 1; bases outside the gene matches: 9. The CDR3 reads CASSDQHRGQSYEQYF. The DNA for the CDR3 is TGTGCCAGCAGTGACCAGCACAGGGGCCAGTCCTACGAGCAGTACTTC.

The chain joins TRBV24-1 to TRBJ2-3; D gene uncertain. Per the germline V gene, CDR1 is KGHDR and CDR2 is SFDVKD. The CDR3 contains 12 residues. The germline V and J ends were trimmed by 9 bases and 4 bases, with 10 bases remaining between them. The CDR3 loop is CATGSPPDTQYF. The DNA for the CDR3 is TGTGCCACCGGATCCCCCCCAGATACGCAGTATTTT.